A single sample gave rise to the 2 T cell receptor beta chains below, sequenced in a study of identical twins. TCRdb reprocessed the 5' RACE reads with MiXCR, giving one entry per CDR3 protein. In the table there are about 530,000 distinct CDR3 sequences, approximately 14% of which are singletons. The same sample was also studied in work on yellow fever vaccine responses in identical twins.

Sequenced: CD4+ T cells sorted from blood. These receptors came from a woman aged 18-29 years in good health.

This clonotype has more than one count but fewer than ten. V gene TRBV20-1 combines with J gene TRBJ1-5, with 10 nucleotides matching TRBD1. Germline V gives CDR1 DFQATT, CDR2 SNEGSKA (reference sequence). CDR3 length: 15 amino acids. The V gene end was trimmed by 3 bases and the J gene end by 2 bases; junction bases not matched to a gene: 4. DNA of the CDR3: TGCAGTGCTAGTCGACAGGGGGCAGGCAATCAGCCCCAGCATTTT. Translated: CSASRQGAGNQPQHF.

Only a few counts were recorded for this clonotype. The chain joins TRBV3-1 to TRBJ2-3; D is undetermined. Germline V gene data show CDR1 as LGHDT and CDR2 as YNNKEL (reference sequence). Trimming left V 4 bases short and J 2 bases short, with 7 bases between. CDR3 length: 13 residues. CDR3 sequence: CASSPKHTDTQYF. DNA for the CDR3: TGTGCCAGCAGCCCTAAACACACAGATACGCAGTATTTT.